The next 25 T cell receptor beta chains were all read from a single sample in a study of blood T cell repertoires in COVID-19. TCRdb keeps only in-frame clones here, not all; method: immunoSEQ multiplex PCR. This table has more than 50,000 clones, about three quarters appearing once. Sequences were obtained from peripheral blood. Every receptor here comes from a man aged 65 to 85 with active or convalescent COVID-19.

The CDR3 bases are TGTGCCAGTAGGGACAGCCCGGCGACTAATGAAAAACTGTTTTTT. This sequence encodes CASRDSPATNEKLFF. This chain joins TRBV19 and TRBJ1-4, with D tentatively TRBD1 (6 bases). The CDR3 is 15 residues long. Trimming took 6 bases from V and 2 from J, leaving 13 bases between them. Germline V CDR1 and CDR2: LNHDA, SQIVND (reference sequence).

This clone has more than one count but fewer than ten. V gene TRBV19 combines with J gene TRBJ2-7; D possibly corresponds to TRBD1 (6 bases). The germline gives CDR1 LNHDA, CDR2 SQIVND (reference sequence). Trimming removed 5 bases from V and 3 bases from J, with 11 bases in between. The CDR3 runs 13 residues. CDR3 nucleotides: TGTGCCAGTAGTCCTCGGACAGTCTACGAGCAGTACTTC. Its translation is CASSPRTVYEQYF.

This sequence joins TRBV19 and TRBJ2-7; D gene unclear. CDR3 size: 13 residues. Germline V gene lookup returns CDR1 LNHDA and CDR2 SQIVND (reference sequence). V was trimmed by 6 bases and J by 3 bases, leaving 12 bases between them. The CDR3 region has the DNA TGTGCCAGTAGACGGCAGGATCGCTACGAGCAGTACTTC. Protein product: CASRRQDRYEQYF.

The chain joins TRBV6-4 to TRBJ1-6; 7 bases agree with TRBD1. The V gene's germline CDR1 is MRHNA and CDR2 SNTAGT. V shed 2 bases and J 8 bases; nucleotides not matched to a gene: 0. The CDR3 contains 13 residues. The CDR3 region has the DNA TGTGCCAGCAGTGACGACAGGGATTCACCCCTCCACTTT. Translated, it gives CASSDDRDSPLHF.

The V gene is TRBV10-3, the J gene TRBJ2-7, with D possibly TRBD2 on 6 matching bases. The CDR3 length is 13 residues. V was clipped by 4 bases and J by 1 base, with 8 bases between them. Germline V CDR1 and CDR2: ENHRY, SYGVKD. In nucleotides, the CDR3 is TGTGCCATCAGTGGCGGAGGGTCCTACGAGCAGTACTTC. The encoded protein is CAISGGGSYEQYF.

This clone has just a few counts. J is TRBJ2-7 and V is TRBV19; tentatively, D is TRBD2 (5 bases). V lost 1 base and J 2 bases, leaving 12 bases between the germline ends. This CDR3 contains 15 residues. CDR1 and CDR2 from the germline V gene are LNHDA and SQIVND (reference sequence). CDR3 protein: CASSIGTLPAYEQYF. DNA for the CDR3: TGTGCCAGTAGTATAGGGACTCTACCAGCCTACGAGCAGTACTTC.

This chain links TRBV11-2 with TRBJ2-1; 8 nucleotides agree with TRBD1. The junction had 15 bases not matched to a gene; V was cut back by 5 bases and J by 12 bases. Germline values: CDR1 SGHAT, CDR2 FQNNGV. CDR3 size: 15 residues. The CDR3, as DNA: TGTGCCAGCAGCCCTTCAGGGGGCAAAAGGGGAGTGCAGTTCTTC. Protein product: CASSPSGGKRGVQFF.

This chain links TRBV12-5 with TRBJ2-1, with 13 bases identical to TRBD2. Germline assignment: CDR1 LGHNT and CDR2 FRNRAP. Trimming cost V 0 bases and J 8 bases; bases outside gene matches: 7. The CDR3 loop spans 17 amino acids. This chain's CDR3 is CASGLVLGTSGNDEQFF. The CDR3 DNA is TGTGCTAGTGGTTTGGTACTCGGGACTAGCGGGAACGATGAGCAGTTCTTC.

The chain recombines TRBV27 with TRBJ1-2; 7 bases are shared with TRBD1. CDR1 is MNHEY and CDR2 is SMNVEV in the germline V gene (reference sequence). The CDR3 length is 13 residues. The V and J ends lost 10 bases and 3 bases, in that order; junction bases with no gene match: 8. The CDR3 reads CATRPQGDYGYTF. The DNA for the CDR3 is TGTGCCACCCGACCGCAGGGGGACTATGGCTACACCTTC.

The V and J genes are TRBV13 and TRBJ1-1; D not certain. V lost 6 bases, J lost 8 bases, and 13 bases lay in between. The V gene's germline CDR1 is PRHDT and CDR2 FYEKMQ (reference sequence). This CDR3 contains 12 residues. This chain's CDR3 is CASRVDFTEAFF. DNA for the CDR3: TGTGCCAGCAGGGTAGACTTTACCGAAGCTTTCTTT.

The rearrangement links TRBV21-1 to TRBJ2-1; the DNA was not used to check the table's D call, TRBD2. TRBV21-1 is a listed pseudogene. The CDR3 is 14 amino acids. The CDR3 spells CASSSRTSGNEQFF. The CDR3 nucleotides are TGTGCCAGCAGCTCTCGGACTAGCGGCAATGAGCAGTTCTTC.

This clone was detected once. The DNA for the CDR3 is TGCGCCAGCAGCTTGGAGTCCCGCGGGTTCACCTACGAGCAGTACTTC. Amino acids: CASSLESRGFTYEQYF. The genes are TRBV5-1 and TRBJ2-7, with TRBD2 as a possible D gene (5 bases). Germline V gene data show CDR1 as SGHRS and CDR2 as YFSETQ. Trimming cost V 0 bases and J 2 bases, with 15 bases left between them. CDR3 length equals 16 residues.

The rearrangement uses TRBV20-1 and TRBJ1-2; 7 bases map to TRBD1. Germline V CDR1 and CDR2: DFQATT, SNEGSKA (reference sequence). The V segment lost 3 bases and the J segment 3 bases; nucleotides outside the gene matches: 13. The CDR3 length is 16 residues. For the CDR3, the DNA is TGCAGTGCTAGTTCCGGACAGGACCGAACTTACTATGGCTACACCTTC. This gives the protein CSASSGQDRTYYGYTF.

This clone turned up a few times. The genes are TRBV6-5 and TRBJ1-2, with TRBD1 matching over 7 bases. Unmatched junction bases numbered 4, after V lost 6 bases and J lost 0 bases. The CDR3 is made up of 14 amino acids. CDR1 and CDR2 from the germline V gene are MNHEY and SVGAGI. The CDR3 region is CASRNRGPNYGYTF. CDR3 in DNA: TGTGCCAGCAGAAATAGGGGGCCTAACTATGGCTACACCTTC.

The gene calls are TRBV5-1 and TRBJ2-1, with TRBD2 matching over 15 bases. The CDR3 length is 16 residues. The V and J ends lost 5 bases and 9 bases, in that order; junction bases with no gene match: 9. Germline V gene sequence: CDR1 SGHRS, CDR2 YFSETQ. The chain's CDR3 is CASRPGLAGGPGEQFF. CDR3 in DNA: TGCGCCAGCAGACCTGGACTAGCGGGAGGGCCAGGTGAGCAGTTCTTC. Based on the CDR3 plus reference TRBV5-1 and TRBJ2-1, the full variable domain is KAGVTQTPRYLIKTRGQQVTLSCSPISGHRSVSWYQQTPGQGLQFLFEYFSETQRNKGNFPGRFSGRQFSNSRSEMNVSTLELGDSALYLCASRPGLAGGPGEQFFGPGTRLTVL.

This clone was counted a few times. This rearrangement joins TRBV9 to TRBJ1-1; D not resolved. The germline V and J ends were trimmed by 5 bases and 1 base, with 9 bases remaining between them. Looked up from germline, CDR1 is SGDLS and CDR2 is YYNGEE. The CDR3 totals 13 residues. The CDR3 sequence: CASSMQKNTEAFF. DNA of the CDR3: TGTGCCAGCAGTATGCAGAAGAACACTGAAGCTTTCTTT.

This clone appeared a few times. V is TRBV12-5 and J is TRBJ2-7; 10 bases match TRBD2. Germline loops: CDR1 LGHNT, CDR2 FRNRAP. This CDR3 contains 15 residues. The ends lost 5 bases at V and 9 bases at J; junction bases unmatched: 13. The CDR3 spells CASGPSGRDDFGQYF. The CDR3, as DNA: TGTGCTAGTGGTCCGAGCGGGAGGGACGATTTCGGGCAGTACTTC.

This chain links TRBV12-3 or TRBV12-4 with TRBJ1-1; D is unresolved. CDR3 length: 11 residues. V was clipped by 3 bases and J by 4 bases, with 3 bases between them. The CDR3 DNA sequence: TGTGCCAGCAGTTTGAGCACTGAAGCTTTCTTT. It encodes CASSLSTEAFF.

The gene calls are TRBV5-1 and TRBJ2-7; D gene unclear. V dropped 5 bases and J dropped 0 bases, with 9 bases sitting between them. The V gene's germline CDR1 is SGHRS and CDR2 YFSETQ. The CDR3 is made up of 13 amino acids. As DNA, the CDR3 is TGCGCCAGCAGACAGCCGAGCTCCTACGAGCAGTACTTC. As protein: CASRQPSSYEQYF.

J is TRBJ2-7 and V is TRBV18; possibly TRBD2 for D (6 bases). This CDR3 has 14 residues. Trimming cost V 3 bases and J 5 bases, with 14 bases left between them. Germline CDR1 KGHSH, CDR2 LQKENI. The CDR3 spells CASSPLATLNEQYF. The CDR3 region has the DNA TGTGCCAGCTCACCGCTAGCGACACTTAACGAGCAGTACTTC. The variable domain in full, with the rest retrieved from reference TRBV18 and TRBJ2-7, is NAGVMQNPRHLVRRRGQEARLRCSPMKGHSHVYWYRQLPEEGLKFMVYLQKENIIDESGMPKERFSAEFPKEGPSILRIQQVVRGDSAAYFCASSPLATLNEQYFGPGTRLTVT.

This clone was recorded a few times. One junction end disagrees with the germline gene, perhaps due to a read error. This chain links TRBV5-1 with TRBJ2-4; 7 bases are shared with TRBD1. CDR1 and CDR2 (germline): SGHRS, YFSETQ. The CDR3 spans 15 residues. CDR3 in DNA: TGCGCCAGCAGTTTGGACAGGTTAGCCAAAAACATTCAGTACTTC. It encodes CASSLDRLAKNIQYF. Full variable domain (outside the CDR3, taken from reference TRBV5-1 and TRBJ2-4): KAGVTQTPRYLIKTRGQQVTLSCSPISGHRSVSWYQQTPGQGLQFLFEYFSETQRNKGNFPGRFSGRQFSNSRSEMNVSTLELGDSALYLCASSLDRLAKNIQYFGAGTRLSVL.

The chain has TRBV2 and TRBJ2-5; 8 bases are a match to TRBD1. Trimming cost V 6 bases and J 2 bases; bases outside gene matches: 8. From germline, CDR1 is SNHLY and CDR2 FYNNEI. This CDR3 has 15 amino acids. The CDR3 loop reads CASREQGAPQETQYF. In DNA, the CDR3 is TGTGCCAGCAGGGAGCAGGGGGCCCCTCAAGAGACCCAGTACTTC.

This chain uses TRBV6-2 or TRBV6-3 with TRBJ2-3; TRBD2 matches at 7 bases. This CDR3 spans 17 amino acids. Germline V gene sequence: CDR1 MNHEY, CDR2 SVGEGT. V lost 5 bases to trimming and J lost 4 bases; unmatched junction nucleotides: 15. Written as DNA, the CDR3 is TGTGCCAGCAGTCCCCGACTAGCAGGAGATGGGTCAGATACGCAGTATTTT. Translation gives CASSPRLAGDGSDTQYF.

This chain links TRBV4-1 with TRBJ2-7, with D perhaps TRBD1 (6 bases). The germline V gene encodes CDR1 MGHRA and CDR2 YSYEKL. Trimming shortened V by 5 bases and J by 0 bases, and 11 bases separated the two germline ends. The CDR3 is 14 amino acids. The CDR3 bases are TGCGCCAGCAGCGGGCAGGACAGCTCCTACGAGCAGTACTTC. Encoded protein: CASSGQDSSYEQYF.

The J gene is TRBJ1-2, the V gene TRBV4-3; 8 positions match TRBD1. V lost 0 bases to trimming and J lost 6 bases; unmatched junction nucleotides: 9. The CDR3 has 16 amino acids. Germline V gives CDR1 LGHNA, CDR2 YSLEER. This CDR3 is CASSQDPTGGGDGYTF. CDR3 DNA: TGCGCCAGCAGCCAAGATCCCACAGGGGGAGGGGATGGCTACACCTTC.